Listed below are T cell receptor beta chains from one sample, sequenced in a study of early T cells in non-severe SARS-CoV-2 infection. TCRdb called the 5' RACE reads again in MiXCR, with one record for every CDR3 protein. The sample has approximately 28,000 distinct CDR3 sequences, around 6.1% seen once; the top ten hold over 30%. Material: whole blood, obtained at baseline. These TCRs come from an adult who was a healthcare worker with PCR-confirmed SARS-CoV-2 infection or an uninfected control (not recorded which). Both conserved end residues are part of each CDR3. The order of the fields is J gene, V gene, clone size, D gene, CDR3 DNA, CDR3 protein. A D gene is named only where the DNA matches it firmly. Only some rows state a clone size, as once, few, many or a class for expanded clones.

>TRBJ2-7|TRBV20-1|many|TRBD2
TGCAGTGCTAGTCGCCCGGCCCTAGCGGGAGGCCGAATCTCCTACGAGCAGTACTTC
CSASRPALAGGRISYEQYF
>TRBJ2-2|TRBV4-1|many|.
TGCGCCAGCTCCTGGCAAACACCCCTAGGCGGGGAGCTGTTTTTT
CASSWQTPLGGELFF
>TRBJ2-1|TRBV7-2|many|TRBD1
TGTGCCAGCAGCTCCTCCTCTGGGACAGGGCGTCTTGAGCAGTTCTTC
CASSSSSGTGRLEQFF
>TRBJ2-3|TRBV12-5|many|.
TGTGCTAGTGGTTCCTCCCGACTTGGTACGCAGTATTTT
CASGSSRLGTQYF
>TRBJ1-6|TRBV20-1|few|TRBD1
TGCAGTGCTAGAGATCCGAACAGGGGGCGATACAATTCACCCCTCCACTTT
CSARDPNRGRYNSPLHF
>TRBJ2-2|TRBV4-2|many|.
TGTGCCAGCAGCCAAGACAGACGGGACACCGGGGAGCTGTTTTTT
CASSQDRRDTGELFF
>TRBJ2-1|TRBV20-1|many|.
TGCAGTGCTAGCGGGGGTGGGAATGAGCAGTTCTTC
CSASGGGNEQFF
>TRBJ2-1|TRBV28|many|.
TGTGCCAGCAGTTCACTATCCGGGACTTCCGAGAAGCAGTTCTTC
CASSSLSGTSEKQFF
>TRBJ1-4|TRBV7-9|many|.
TGTGCCAGCAGCCTCGACAGCTTTAATGAAAAACTGTTTTTT
CASSLDSFNEKLFF
>TRBJ2-3|TRBV7-3|many|.
TGTGCCAGCAGCTTACTGGGAGGCACAGATACGCAGTATTTT
CASSLLGGTDTQYF
>TRBJ1-5|TRBV2|many|.
TGTGCCAGCAGTGATAGAGGTTGGAGCAATCAGCCCCAGCATTTT
CASSDRGWSNQPQHF
>TRBJ2-1|TRBV12-3/TRBV12-4|many|TRBD1
TGTGCCAGCAGGCCCGAGACAGGGTTGGGGAACAGCTACAATGAGCAGTTCTTC
CASRPETGLGNSYNEQFF
>TRBJ1-3|TRBV7-2|many|.
TGTGCCAGCAGCCCACGGACGGGAGATCTGACCATATATTTT
CASSPRTGDLTIYF
>TRBJ2-2|TRBV12-3/TRBV12-4|.|TRBD2
TGTGCCAGCAGTGATCCCAGCGGGAGCCTTAACACCGGGGAGCTGTTTTTT
CASSDPSGSLNTGELFF
>TRBJ2-4|TRBV20-1|.|.
TGCAGTGCTGACACCGGACAGAACATTCAGTACTTC
CSADTGQNIQYF
>TRBJ2-1|TRBV20-1|many|TRBD2
TGCAGTGCTAGTCGCTCTAGCGGGAGTAAGGATGAGCAGTTCTTC
CSASRSSGSKDEQFF
>TRBJ1-2|TRBV18|many|.
TGTGCCAGCTCACCACCAAACCTAGGGGCACTGGGAGGCTATGGCTACACCTTC
CASSPPNLGALGGYGYTF
>TRBJ1-1|TRBV19|many|.
TGTGCCAGTAGCAACAGGCCAATGAACACTGAAGCTTTCTTT
CASSNRPMNTEAFF
>TRBJ2-7|TRBV11-2|.|TRBD2
TGTGCCAGCAGCTTAGCCGGGACTAGCGGGAGGGCCGCCGAGCAGTACTTC
CASSLAGTSGRAAEQYF
>TRBJ2-7|TRBV20-1|few|TRBD2
TGCAGTGCTAGCCGCCCTAGCGGGGGAACCTACGAGCAGTACTTC
CSASRPSGGTYEQYF
>TRBJ1-5|TRBV7-2|many|.
TGTGCCAGCAACAATGGGGGGGAGCCCCAGCATTTT
CASNNGGEPQHF
>TRBJ2-2|TRBV5-1|many|.
TGCGCCAGCACCTTTCTAACCGGGGAGCTGTTTTTT
CASTFLTGELFF
>TRBJ2-2|TRBV12-3/TRBV12-4|many|TRBD1
TGTGCCAGCACCCAATTCACAGGGGCCGGGGAGCTGTTTTTT
CASTQFTGAGELFF
>TRBJ2-1|TRBV28|many|.
TGTGCCAGCAGTCTCAGGCGCGTTGAGCAGTTCTTC
CASSLRRVEQFF
>TRBJ2-7|TRBV10-3|few|TRBD1
TGTGCCATCAGTCGGGACAGCAACCCTTCCTACGAGCAGTACTTC
CAISRDSNPSYEQYF